This T cell receptor (beta chain) stems from a study of T cells after yellow fever vaccination (dated by TCRdb to between 2018 and 2021). A note on the overall study: Libraries from fractions with low cell numbers were prepared with the SMART-Seq v4 Ultra Low Input RNA kit. To follow T-cell clones before and after both primary and booster YFV17D yellow fever vaccination, bulk TCR alpha and beta repertoires underwent longitudinal sequencing. Two healthy male donors, one aged 18 to 30 and one aged 30 to 40 years, made up the cohort. Blood was drawn at multiple timepoints before and after primary and secondary immunization, with bulk PBMC replicates and cell subsets isolated.

In light of the paper, this sample's treatment or condition label describes: live attenuated yellow fever vaccine strain. At every blood-draw timepoint, two biological replicates of bulk PBMCs were collected. PBMCs were isolated from peripheral blood using a standard Ficoll-Paque protocol. RNA was extracted with TriZol from bulk PBMCs, CD4 and CD8 fractions, and dextramer-positive and dextramer-negative fractions. Synthesis of TCR cDNA relied on 5'RACE template switching, a step that introduced a universal primer site along with unique molecular identifiers. Priming of cDNA synthesis was performed from both the TCR alpha and TCR beta constant segments. Library amplification used two PCR steps, and the second PCR step added sample barcodes and sequencing adapters. Libraries were sequenced on Illumina HiSeq 2500 (2x100 bp) or NovaSeq (2x150 bp). For the original study's pipeline: MIGEC was used to demultiplex reads and collapse the reads into UMI consensus sequences, and MiXCR was used for V(D)J alignment. Clonotypes responding to the vaccine were identified with edgeR on replicate PBMC samples, with the criteria of FDR below 0.01 and a log2 fold change above 5 up to day 15. CD4 or CD8 identity was assigned to each bulk clonotype according to whether the clonotype was present at higher abundance in the sequenced CD4 repertoire or the sequenced CD8 repertoire. The raw public reads went through TCRdb reprocessing: fastp at Q25, MiXCR clone calling, in-frame beta chains kept. All rows with the same CDR3 protein become a single entry with the most common DNA and genes. TCRdb, not the authors, supplied the V and J calls. The sample records around 600,000 distinct CDR3 sequences, 9% to 15% of which are singletons. About 16% of the sample rests with the top ten.

This clonotype was seen only a few times. Its recognized antigen is unknown. Per-base quality was not reported, and no clone a single base away is much larger than it. A distance of 13 bases separates the germline ends of V and J, which lose 5 bases and 5 bases respectively. Spanning cysteine to phenylalanine, the CDR3 consists of 14 amino acids. Of all the DNA, just the CDR3 is kept, 42 bases in frame from base 1. The CDR1 and CDR2 encoded by the germline V gene are SGHVS and FQNEAQ. Study-level results and caveats: Compared with the primary T-cell response, the secondary T-cell response was faster but weaker, reaching its peak on day 5 rather than on day 15. A small share of clonotypes occurred in both CD4 and CD8 compartments, likely arising from convergent recombination. Computational filtering was needed because FACS-sorted repertoires could contain abundant contaminating clonotypes from the bulk population. Because only two donors were included in the study, the extent to which the findings can be generalized is limited. Most clones expanded after primary vaccination were re-detected after the booster (approximately 96% of CD4 and more than 70% of CD8), suggesting broad memory maintenance.

This receptor was identified in a man aged 25 to 40 who received the YFV17D yellow fever vaccine. Sequencing was performed on PBMCs, taken on the day of the yellow fever booster vaccination. The rearrangement combines TRBV7-8 with TRBJ2-1; possibly the D gene is TRBD2, per 6 matching bases. The DNA is TGTGCCAGCAGCGGGGGACTGCTAAACAATGAGCAGTTCTTC. Its amino acids are CASSGGLLNNEQFF.